This passage covers 24 T cell receptor beta chains from one sample sequenced in a study of blood T cells in healthy people across ages (dated by TCRdb to 2013 to 2016). Libraries came from 5' RACE. The sequencing machine was an Illumina HiSeq 2500. The second PCR ran for about 7 to 11 cycles and used a J-beta primer mix along with a sample-barcoded 5' primer. TCRdb trimmed public reads at Q25 via fastp, called clones via MiXCR and kept in-frame beta chains. Rows are unified per CDR3 protein, each entry keeping the most common DNA and genes. The sample table shows approximately 830,000 distinct CDR3 sequences, and approximately 67% are seen once. The ten most abundant clones make up 28% of the sample. Sample: blood. These receptors were taken from a young man in good health.

In this sample, this clonotype turned up once. The chain couples TRBV6-1 to TRBJ2-4; 8 positions agree with TRBD1. The tail of the sequence fits TRBJ2-7 better, so the J call may be wrong. Germline V gene sequence: CDR1 MNHNS, CDR2 SASEGT. CDR3 length equals 14 residues. The CDR3 protein is CASRGDRGTYEQYF. CDR3 bases: TGTGCCAGCAGGGGCGACAGGGGAACCTACGAGCAGTACTTC.

This clonotype was found a few times. The V and J genes are TRBV3-1 and TRBJ1-5, with D possibly being TRBD1 (5 bases). Looked up from germline, CDR1 is LGHDT and CDR2 is YNNKEL (reference sequence). Trimming took off 4 bases at V and 2 bases at J, with 9 bases between the two ends. The CDR3 extends over 14 amino acids. CDR3 residues: CASSPSTGNQPQHF. CDR3 coding DNA: TGTGCCAGCAGCCCATCGACAGGCAATCAGCCCCAGCATTTT.

V gene TRBV25-1 combines with J gene TRBJ2-1; the D is unclear. The V and J ends lost 2 bases and 4 bases respectively, with 6 bases between them. The CDR3 is made up of 13 amino acids. CDR1 is MGHDK, CDR2 SYGVNS, per germline. The CDR3 here is CASSELPYNEQFF. The CDR3 bases are TGTGCCAGCAGTGAACTCCCGTACAATGAGCAGTTCTTC.

This clonotype has only one observation. This chain joins TRBV20-1 and TRBJ2-4; possible D gene TRBD2, 7 bases. Germline CDR1 DFQATT, CDR2 SNEGSKA (reference sequence). The CDR3 spans 16 residues. Between the trimmed V and J ends, which lost 6 bases and 1 base, there was a span of 19 bases. The DNA for the CDR3 is TGCAGTGCGCCCAGGGGAGGGAGTGGGGCCAAAAACATTCAGTACTTC. This translates into CSAPRGGSGAKNIQYF.

This clonotype has more than one count but fewer than ten. It may be a read error: a sequence one base away is much more abundant. This sequence joins TRBV12-3 or TRBV12-4 and TRBJ2-1; perhaps D is TRBD1 or TRBD2 (5 bases each). The CDR3 is made up of 15 amino acids. Trimming cost V 4 bases and J 2 bases, with 12 bases left between them. The CDR3 protein is CASSSGDAAYNEQFF. DNA for the CDR3: TGTGCCAGCAGTTCCGGGGACGCCGCCTACAATGAGCAGTTCTTC.

This clonotype has more than one count but fewer than ten. The rearrangement links TRBV2 to TRBJ2-3, with 13 nucleotides matching TRBD2. This CDR3 is 14 amino acids long. The germline V gene has CDR1 SNHLY and CDR2 FYNNEI. Germline trimming cut 6 bases from V and 14 bases from J; bases unmatched to any gene: 11. DNA of the CDR3: TGTGCCAGCAGGACGGGACTAGCGGGGCGGCAACCGTATTTT. It is translated as CASRTGLAGRQPYF.

J is TRBJ1-5 and V is TRBV7-2; TRBD1 might be the D (5 bases). The V end was cut by 1 base, the J end by 4 bases, with 11 bases between. The CDR3 is 15 residues long. The V gene's germline CDR1 is SGHTA and CDR2 FQGNSA. The CDR3 sequence is CASSLGGVGNQPQHF. CDR3 in DNA: TGTGCCAGCAGCTTAGGGGGGGTGGGTAATCAGCCCCAGCATTTT.

The chain is built from TRBV20-1 and TRBJ2-7; D is perhaps TRBD2 (6 bases). The germline V and J ends were trimmed by 5 bases and 3 bases, with 17 bases remaining between them. The CDR3 is 14 residues long. CDR1 is DFQATT, CDR2 SNEGSKA, per germline (reference sequence). The CDR3 loop reads CSAARDSSDYEQYF. The CDR3 DNA is TGCAGTGCTGCCCGGGACTCTAGTGACTACGAGCAGTACTTC.

The rearrangement links TRBV10-3 to TRBJ2-1; 8 bases line up with TRBD1. J was trimmed by 6 bases and V by 7 bases; bases with no gene match: 8. The CDR3 consists of 14 residues. Germline lookup yields CDR1 ENHRY and CDR2 SYGVKD. As DNA, the CDR3 is TGTGCCATCACCGGGACAGGTCCTCGCAATGAGCAGTTCTTC. It codes for CAITGTGPRNEQFF.

V gene TRBV12-3 or TRBV12-4 combines with J gene TRBJ1-6; 10 positions agree with TRBD1. The ends lost 6 bases at V and 13 bases at J; junction bases unmatched: 9. CDR3 length: 14 residues. CDR3 DNA sequence: TGTGCCAGCAGCCGGAGGACAGGGGGTGCCCCCCTCCACTTT. Its translation: CASSRRTGGAPLHF.

A word on this clonotype: Its ends do not fully match the called genes, so a read error is possible. The CDR3 here is CAGSQDTGLDTQYF. CDR3 in DNA: TGTGCCGGCAGCCAAGACACAGGATTGGATACGCAGTATTTT. The chain combines TRBV4-2 with TRBJ2-3; D perhaps matches TRBD1 (5 bases). CDR1 and CDR2 from the germline V gene are LGHNA and YNFKEQ. The CDR3 is 14 amino acids.

This sequence joins TRBV6-2 or TRBV6-3 and TRBJ1-5; D call uncertain. This CDR3 is built from 12 residues. Germline V gene lookup returns CDR1 MNHEY and CDR2 SVGEGT. The germline V and J ends were trimmed by 5 bases and 11 bases, with 13 bases remaining between them. Here the CDR3 DNA reads TGTGCCAGCAGTACCCCCGACCCGGCCCAGCATTTT. Translating gives CASSTPDPAQHF.

This clonotype was seen a handful of times. The chain carries TRBV6-1 and TRBJ2-5, with D uncertain. The V end lost 3 bases, the J end lost 7 bases, and 18 bases lay between the germline ends. The germline gives CDR1 MNHNS, CDR2 SASEGT. CDR3 size: 15 residues. The CDR3, as DNA: TGTGCCAGCAGTGACCAGGCCCTGTCAATCGTGACCCAGTACTTC. It codes for CASSDQALSIVTQYF.

This rearrangement joins TRBV7-2 to TRBJ2-3; no clear D gene. Between the trimmed V and J ends, which lost 5 bases and 6 bases, there was a span of 12 bases. The CDR3 has 13 residues. Germline CDR1 reads SGHTA; CDR2 reads FQGNSA. CDR3 bases: TGTGCCAGCAGCCCTCACGACCCGGATACGCAGTATTTT. Amino acid sequence: CASSPHDPDTQYF.

The chain links TRBV29-1 to TRBJ1-2; D call uncertain. V was clipped by 1 base and J by 6 bases, with 15 bases between them. The CDR3 runs 14 residues. Germline V gene lookup returns CDR1 SQVTM and CDR2 ANQGSEA. CDR3 in amino acids: CSVEGPGTRDGYTF. The CDR3 nucleotides are TGCAGCGTTGAAGGGCCGGGAACCCGAGATGGCTACACCTTC. The full variable domain, completed using reference TRBV29-1 and TRBJ1-2, is SAVISQKPSRDICQRGTSLTIQCQVDSQVTMMFWYRQQPGQSLTLIATANQGSEATYESGFVIDKFPISRPNLTFSTLTVSNMSPEDSSIYLCSVEGPGTRDGYTFGSGTRLTVV.

This chain links TRBV20-1 with TRBJ2-1; 7 bases fit TRBD2. CDR3 length: 15 residues. Losses at the gene ends were 6 bases for V and 0 bases for J; bases not matched to a gene: 8. Germline CDR1 is DFQATT and CDR2 is SNEGSKA (reference sequence). The CDR3 DNA is TGCAGTGCCAACTCCGGGGGGTTCTCCTACAATGAGCAGTTCTTC. Protein product: CSANSGGFSYNEQFF.

This rearrangement joins TRBV20-1 to TRBJ2-1, with TRBD2 identical over 9 bases. V trimming: 0 bases; J trimming: 9 bases; junction bases outside the gene matches: 9. Germline-derived CDR1 and CDR2 are DFQATT and SNEGSKA (reference sequence). The CDR3 extends over 15 amino acids. The CDR3 sequence: CSARDSAGGRPEQFF. As DNA, the CDR3 is TGCAGTGCTAGAGATTCGGCGGGGGGGCGCCCTGAGCAGTTCTTC.

Only a few counts were recorded for this clonotype. V gene TRBV9 combines with J gene TRBJ2-1; the D gene is possibly TRBD2 (7 bases). The length of the CDR3 is 15 residues. The germline CDR1 and CDR2 sequences are SGDLS and YYNGEE. V dropped 4 bases and J dropped 4 bases, with 15 bases sitting between them. The CDR3 loop is CASSPGASGYNEQFF. DNA of the CDR3: TGTGCCAGCAGCCCAGGGGCTAGCGGATACAATGAGCAGTTCTTC.

The chain combines TRBV7-2 with TRBJ2-4; tentatively, D is TRBD1 (5 bases). Between the trimmed V and J ends, which lost 3 bases and 5 bases, there was a span of 11 bases. The length of the CDR3 is 14 residues. CDR1 is SGHTA, CDR2 FQGNSA, per germline. The CDR3 spells CASSLWQGQNIQYF. The CDR3 DNA is TGTGCCAGCAGCTTGTGGCAGGGCCAAAACATTCAGTACTTC.

The chain couples TRBV5-1 to TRBJ2-7; TRBD1 aligns across 9 bases. Trimming took 4 bases from V and 4 from J; bases not matched to a gene: 9. CDR1 and CDR2 (germline): SGHRS, YFSETQ. The CDR3 runs 15 residues. CDR3 in amino acids: CASSQPGTGIYEQYF. CDR3 DNA: TGCGCCAGCAGCCAGCCCGGGACAGGGATATACGAGCAGTACTTC.

V gene TRBV14 combines with J gene TRBJ1-2; a weak D match, TRBD1 (5 bases). Germline V gene sequence: CDR1 SGHDN, CDR2 FVKESK. V lost 0 bases and J 4 bases, leaving 12 bases between the germline ends. The CDR3 extends over 15 amino acids. CDR3 nucleotides: TGTGCCAGCAGCCAAGATGAGGCAGGGTTCTATGGCTACACCTTC. Protein: CASSQDEAGFYGYTF.

The chain recombines TRBV27 with TRBJ2-7, with 8 bases aligning to TRBD2. Losses at the gene ends were 6 bases for V and 3 bases for J; bases not matched to a gene: 7. Looked up from germline, CDR1 is MNHEY and CDR2 is SMNVEV (reference sequence). CDR3 length: 14 residues. This CDR3 is CASRRGGPFYEQYF. CDR3 sequence (DNA): TGTGCCAGCAGGCGCGGGGGGCCATTCTACGAGCAGTACTTC.

The chain couples TRBV5-6 to TRBJ2-1; possibly TRBD1 for D (6 bases). Trimming took off 4 bases at V and 9 bases at J, with 23 bases between the two ends. The CDR3 consists of 16 residues. Germline V gene sequence: CDR1 SGHDT, CDR2 YYEEEE. CDR3 amino acids: CASSLWGTPIRGEQFF. The CDR3 coding sequence is TGTGCCAGCAGCCTTTGGGGGACACCCATCCGGGGTGAGCAGTTCTTC. The entire variable domain, with the rest obtained from reference TRBV5-6 and TRBJ2-1, is as follows: DAGVTQSPTHLIKTRGQQVTLRCSPKSGHDTVSWYQQALGQGPQFIFQYYEEEERQRGNFPDRFSGHQFPNYSSELNVNALLLGDSALYLCASSLWGTPIRGEQFFGPGTRLTVL.

This clonotype was observed a few times. The J gene is TRBJ1-5, the V gene TRBV20-1, with 9 positions matching TRBD1. CDR1 and CDR2 (germline): DFQATT, SNEGSKA (reference sequence). This CDR3 spans 19 amino acids. The V gene end was trimmed by 5 bases and the J gene end by 0 bases; junction bases not matched to a gene: 17. The CDR3 is CSAEPAFGTGTNSNQPQHF. The CDR3 nucleotides read TGCAGTGCTGAGCCAGCATTTGGGACAGGGACGAATAGCAATCAGCCCCAGCATTTT.